This T cell receptor (beta chain) was observed in a study of cytomegalovirus exposure and HLA in healthy donors. General observations from the study: A classifier reportedly called cytomegalovirus status with high sensitivity and specificity.

Notes on this clone: Its antigen remains unknown.

V lost 2 bases to trimming and J lost 1 base, with 6 bases between them. The CDR3 is made up of 13 amino acids. The V gene's germline CDR1 is SGHDT and CDR2 YYEEEE. TCRdb's copy holds only in-frame clones and misses some; the assay was immunoSEQ multiplex PCR. The table includes 120,000 or so clones, roughly 84% detected once. The genes are TRBV5-6 and TRBJ1-1, with D possibly TRBD1 on 5 matching bases. This receptor was identified in a young woman in good health and CMV-seronegative. The sample consisted of PBMCs. CDR3 nucleotide sequence: TGTGCCAGCAGCTTCCAGGGGAACACTGAAGCTTTCTTT. Translated, it gives CASSFQGNTEAFF.